These 18 T cell receptor beta chains were all obtained from the same sample, sequenced in a study of blood T cell repertoires in COVID-19. The table came from immunoSEQ multiplex PCR; TCRdb's copy has only in-frame clones and leaves some out. Counted here are hundreds of thousands of clones, about nine tenths occurring once; the ten biggest clones make up about 4%. Material for sequencing was PBMCs or T cells enriched from blood (not recorded which). These receptors all come from a man aged 25-40 years who had recovered from COVID-19.

The CDR3 sequence: CAIGRGNEQFF. The CDR3 DNA reads as TGTGCCATCGGAAGGGGGAATGAGCAGTTCTTC. J is TRBJ2-1 and V is TRBV19, with D tentatively TRBD1 (6 bases). V lost 10 bases to trimming and J lost 7 bases, with 11 bases between them. This CDR3 has 11 amino acids. Germline assignment: CDR1 LNHDA and CDR2 SQIVND (reference sequence).

The chain carries TRBV15 and TRBJ2-7, with D perhaps matching TRBD2 (6 bases). Between the trimmed V and J ends, which lost 1 base and 4 bases, there was a span of 8 bases. The CDR3 is 13 residues long. Germline assignment: CDR1 LNHNV and CDR2 YYDKDF (reference sequence). The CDR3 DNA follows: TGTGCCACCAGCAGAGGGGGGAGGTACGAGCAGTACTTC. Its translation: CATSRGGRYEQYF.

The V and J genes are TRBV15 and TRBJ1-2; D gene uncertain. Per germline, CDR1 LNHNV and CDR2 YYDKDF (reference sequence). Between the trimmed V and J ends, which lost 0 bases and 8 bases, there was a span of 13 bases. This CDR3 is 14 amino acids long. This chain's CDR3 is CATSREYSMIGYTF. In DNA, the CDR3 is TGTGCCACCAGCAGAGAGTACAGTATGATAGGCTACACCTTC. Supplemented by reference TRBV15 and TRBJ1-2, the full variable domain reads DAMVIQNPRYQVTQFGKPVTLSCSQTLNHNVMYWYQQKSSQAPKLLFHYYDKDFNNEADTPDNFQSRRPNTSFCFLDIRSPGLGDTAMYLCATSREYSMIGYTFGSGTRLTVV.

The V and J genes are TRBV4-1 and TRBJ2-2; maybe TRBD1 (5 bases). This CDR3 comprises 16 residues. Germline V gene sequence: CDR1 MGHRA, CDR2 YSYEKL. V lost 7 bases, J lost 6 bases, and 21 bases lay in between. The CDR3 DNA reads as TGCGCCAGCACACCGACAGCCCTTCTCGTATCCGGGGAGCTGTTTTTT. Its protein is CASTPTALLVSGELFF.

This clone was detected only a few times. The chain couples TRBV5-4 to TRBJ2-5, with D maybe TRBD2 (5 bases). The CDR3 contains 11 residues. Germline loops: CDR1 SGHNT, CDR2 YYREEE (reference sequence). Deletions cut 9 bases from V and 5 bases from J, with 11 bases between. The CDR3 here is CATRWEETQYF. CDR3 coding DNA: TGTGCCACACGGTGGGAGGAGACCCAGTACTTC.

This clone was seen once. J is TRBJ2-7 and V is TRBV27; the D is unclear. CDR1 MNHEY and CDR2 SMNVEV come from the germline V gene (reference sequence). CDR3 length: 15 residues. V was clipped by 5 bases and J by 0 bases, with 14 bases between them. The CDR3 reads CASSARVMTSYEQYF. In DNA, the CDR3 is TGTGCCAGCAGTGCCCGGGTTATGACCTCCTACGAGCAGTACTTC.

The V and J genes are TRBV10-1 and TRBJ2-1; maybe TRBD2 (6 bases). CDR1 is WNHNN and CDR2 is SYGVQD in the germline V gene (reference sequence). V gave up 8 bases and J gave up 9 bases, with 14 bases separating them. This CDR3 region has 12 residues. CDR3 amino acids: CASRPFGGEQFF. DNA of the CDR3: TGCGCCAGCCGTCCCTTCGGGGGTGAGCAGTTCTTC.

The chain carries TRBV7-9 and TRBJ2-3, with D perhaps matching TRBD2 (5 bases). This CDR3 region has 15 residues. The germline V gene has CDR1 SEHNR and CDR2 FQNEAQ (reference sequence). Trimming shortened V by 1 base and J by 1 base, and 9 bases separated the two germline ends. CDR3 nucleotides: TGTGCCAGCAGCTTAGTAACGCGGGGCACAGATACGCAGTATTTT. Its protein is CASSLVTRGTDTQYF.

This chain uses TRBV7-9 with TRBJ2-7; possibly TRBD1 for D (6 bases). V was shortened by 5 bases and J by 5 bases, with 19 bases between the two germline ends. The germline V gene encodes CDR1 SEHNR and CDR2 FQNEAQ (reference sequence). The CDR3 runs 15 residues. The CDR3, as DNA: TGTGCCAGCAGCCATGAACAGGGCCAGCTGGACGAGCAGTACTTC. It codes for CASSHEQGQLDEQYF.

The CDR3 spells CSVQDRANTEAFF. In nucleotides, the CDR3 is TGCAGCGTCCAGGACAGGGCTAACACTGAAGCTTTCTTT. V gene TRBV29-1 combines with J gene TRBJ1-1, with 8 bases matching TRBD1. V shed 6 bases and J 2 bases; nucleotides not matched to a gene: 5. This CDR3 is 13 amino acids long. Per germline, CDR1 SQVTM and CDR2 ANQGSEA.

The CDR3 loop is CASSQAGTVTTNEKLFF. CDR3 DNA: TGTGCCAGCAGCCAAGCAGGGACAGTAACAACTAATGAAAAACTGTTTTTT. The chain joins TRBV14 to TRBJ1-4; 7 bases match TRBD1. The CDR3 has 17 amino acids. The V segment lost 1 base and the J segment 0 bases; nucleotides outside the gene matches: 5. Germline-derived CDR1 and CDR2 are SGHDN and FVKESK.

This clone was seen repeatedly, ten times or more. The chain has TRBV29-1 and TRBJ2-5; tentative D call: TRBD1 (6 bases). The CDR3 contains 13 residues. V was trimmed by 5 bases and J by 1 base, leaving 11 bases between them. Germline-derived CDR1 and CDR2 are SQVTM and ANQGSEA. The CDR3 coding sequence is TGCAGCGTTACCAGACAGGCCCAAGAGACCCAGTACTTC. Translated, it gives CSVTRQAQETQYF.

This clone has a single count. The chain employs TRBV30 and TRBJ2-2; TRBD2 agrees at 8 bases. CDR3 length equals 19 residues. Germline assignment: CDR1 GTSNPN and CDR2 SVGIG (reference sequence). Losses at the gene ends were 0 bases for V and 3 bases for J; bases not matched to a gene: 15. As DNA, the CDR3 is TGTGCCTGGAGTGTACGCGCCGAGCGGGAGTTTCGGTACACCGGGGAGCTGTTTTTT. It translates to CAWSVRAEREFRYTGELFF.

The rearrangement joins TRBV24-1 to TRBJ2-1; TRBD2 agrees at 12 bases. Germline V gives CDR1 KGHDR, CDR2 SFDVKD. The length of the CDR3 is 18 residues. Losses at the gene ends were 4 bases for V and 1 base for J; bases not matched to a gene: 7. In nucleotides, the CDR3 is TGTGCCACCAGTGAGCCTAGCGGGAGGGCCAGATCCTACAATGAGCAGTTCTTC. Protein sequence: CATSEPSGRARSYNEQFF.

The V call is TRBV15, the J call TRBJ1-6; D call uncertain. The germline gives CDR1 LNHNV, CDR2 YYDKDF (reference sequence). The germline V and J ends were trimmed by 8 bases and 10 bases, with 15 bases remaining between them. The CDR3 covers 13 residues. The CDR3 here is CATQRAVPSPLHF. CDR3 in DNA: TGTGCCACCCAGCGGGCAGTTCCATCACCCCTCCACTTT. Variable domain in full (rest from reference TRBV15 and TRBJ1-6): DAMVIQNPRYQVTQFGKPVTLSCSQTLNHNVMYWYQQKSSQAPKLLFHYYDKDFNNEADTPDNFQSRRPNTSFCFLDIRSPGLGDTAMYLCATQRAVPSPLHFGNGTRLTVT.

This sequence joins TRBV19 and TRBJ2-1, with D perhaps matching TRBD2 (5 bases). This CDR3 spans 14 amino acids. Germline lookup yields CDR1 LNHDA and CDR2 SQIVND (reference sequence). The V and J ends lost 5 bases and 3 bases respectively, with 11 bases between them. The CDR3: CASSGRASYNEQFF. As DNA, the CDR3 is TGTGCCAGTAGTGGGCGGGCCAGCTACAATGAGCAGTTCTTC.

V usage is TRBV5-1 and J usage is TRBJ2-2, with TRBD2 matching 7 bases. The CDR3 spans 15 residues. Per germline, CDR1 SGHRS and CDR2 YFSETQ. V lost 0 bases, J lost 5 bases, and 4 bases stayed unmatched. The CDR3 DNA reads TGCGCCAGCAGCTTGGTGGCTAGCGGAACCGGGGAGCTGTTTTTT. It specifies CASSLVASGTGELFF.

CDR3 sequence reads: CASIDGQGEAFF. Here the CDR3 DNA reads TGCGCCAGCATAGACGGACAGGGCGAAGCTTTCTTT. The chain carries TRBV10-1 and TRBJ1-1, with TRBD1 identical over 8 bases. The CDR3 is made up of 12 amino acids. The junction had 6 bases not matched to a gene; V was cut back by 7 bases and J by 8 bases. Looked up from germline, CDR1 is WNHNN and CDR2 is SYGVQD (reference sequence).